This section outlines one TCR beta chain sequence together with its context. Sequencing used immunoSEQ multiplex PCR; TCRdb keeps in-frame clones, though not all of them. The sample holds about 58,000 clones, over 80% seen once. V gave up 5 bases and J gave up 4 bases; unmatched junction bases: 12. This CDR3 contains 16 residues. In germline, CDR1 is LNHDA, CDR2 SQIVND (reference sequence). These data originate in a study of OX40 agonist ivuxolimab in advanced cancers. This receptor was taken from an adult with an advanced solid tumor such as melanoma, head and neck, liver or kidney cancer. Specimen: CD4+ or CD8+ T cells sorted from blood, collected in a trial of the OX40 agonist ivuxolimab. The V and J genes are TRBV19 and TRBJ2-5; 8 positions match TRBD2. The CDR3 spells CASSDSRGTSRETQYF. Written as DNA, the CDR3 is TGTGCCAGTAGTGATTCCCGAGGGACTAGTAGAGAGACCCAGTACTTC.